This entry concerns a single T cell receptor (beta chain). The data were taken from a study of blood T cells in healthy people across ages. Germline V gene lookup returns CDR1 SGHTA and CDR2 FQGNSA. V lost 3 bases to trimming and J lost 0 bases, with 14 bases between them. The CDR3 sequence is 16 residues long. It was with a sample-barcoded 5' primer and a J-beta primer mix that a second PCR of roughly 7 to 12 cycles was run. TCRdb re-analysed the 5' RACE reads in MiXCR, keeping a single row per CDR3 protein. The data contain fewer than 2 million distinct CDR3 sequences, around 40% of them singletons.

This rearrangement joins TRBV7-2 to TRBJ1-1, with D uncertain. This TCR was sampled from a human donor in good health. Sequencing was carried out using blood. The CDR3 is CASSLNPSPVNTEAFF. The CDR3 DNA reads TGTGCCAGCAGCTTGAACCCGAGCCCGGTGAACACTGAAGCTTTCTTT. Complete variable domain (other parts from reference TRBV7-2 and TRBJ1-1): GAGVSQSPSNKVTEKGKDVELRCDPISGHTALYWYRQSLGQGLEFLIYFQGNSAPDKSGLPSDRFSAERTGGSVSTLTIQRTQQEDSAVYLCASSLNPSPVNTEAFFGQGTRLTVV.